One sample yielded the 30 T cell receptor beta chains listed below, sequenced in a study of cytomegalovirus exposure and HLA in healthy donors. The PCR had 60 Vbeta and 13 Jbeta primers. This table comes from immunoSEQ multiplex PCR, and its TCRdb copy is limited to in-frame clones, with some not included. Of 170,000 or so clones listed, 77% are singletons. Specimen: PBMCs. The receptors originated from a woman aged 25-40 years in good health and CMV-seronegative.

This chain uses TRBV11-2 with TRBJ2-3; TRBD2 might be the D (6 bases). Germline loops: CDR1 SGHAT, CDR2 FQNNGV. The CDR3 runs to 17 residues. Deletions cut 5 bases from V and 2 bases from J, with 20 bases between. The CDR3 here is CASSPGRTGVDTDTQYF. CDR3 nucleotide sequence: TGTGCCAGCAGCCCTGGGAGGACGGGAGTGGACACAGATACGCAGTATTTT.

About this clone: One end of the junction fails to match germline, which may point to a read error. The rearrangement uses TRBV7-7 and TRBJ2-1, with 8 positions matching TRBD2. The V gene's germline CDR1 is SSHAT and CDR2 FNYEAQ (reference sequence). The length of the CDR3 is 16 residues. In nucleotides, the CDR3 is TGTGCTAGCAGCTTAGGGGAAGCGGGGGTAAACAATGAGCAGTTCTTC. Translation gives CASSLGEAGVNNEQFF.

The chain links TRBV27 to TRBJ1-1; TRBD1 matches at 8 bases. Unmatched junction bases numbered 7, after V lost 6 bases and J lost 4 bases. Germline V CDR1 and CDR2: MNHEY, SMNVEV (reference sequence). CDR3 length: 14 amino acids. Here the CDR3 DNA reads TGTGCCAGCAGAATTTTCACAGGGGGCACTGAAGCTTTCTTT. It translates to CASRIFTGGTEAFF.

This chain uses TRBV4-1 with TRBJ1-5; the match to TRBD1 covers 9 bases. The V gene end was trimmed by 2 bases and the J gene end by 6 bases; junction bases not matched to a gene: 8. The CDR3 length is 16 residues. Per the germline V gene, CDR1 is MGHRA and CDR2 is YSYEKL. The CDR3 DNA sequence: TGCGCCAGCAGCCAACCAACAGGGGGCGAAGGTCAGCCCCAGCATTTT. It yields the protein CASSQPTGGEGQPQHF.

J is TRBJ1-4 and V is TRBV5-1, with TRBD1 matching 10 bases. Germline CDR1 is SGHRS and CDR2 is YFSETQ. This CDR3 spans 16 amino acids. With 5 bases clipped from V and 0 bases from J, the junction kept 4 bases outside the gene matches. The CDR3 loop reads CASRGQGLSTNEKLFF. In nucleotides, the CDR3 is TGCGCCAGCAGGGGACAGGGGCTTTCAACTAATGAAAAACTGTTTTTT.

The chain carries TRBV5-4 and TRBJ1-5, with 10 bases fitting TRBD1. V lost 4 bases, J lost 6 bases, and 4 bases stayed unmatched. From germline, CDR1 is SGHNT and CDR2 YYREEE (reference sequence). The CDR3 spans 14 residues. The CDR3 region is CASSRDRGVQPQHF. CDR3 bases: TGTGCCAGCAGCCGGGACAGGGGCGTTCAGCCCCAGCATTTT.

CDR3 region: CASSHLQGYEQYF. The CDR3 DNA reads TGCGCCAGCAGCCACCTGCAGGGTTACGAGCAGTACTTC. This chain links TRBV4-1 with TRBJ2-7, with D perhaps matching TRBD1 (5 bases). V lost 3 bases and J lost 4, with 10 bases in between. The CDR3 covers 13 residues. CDR1 MGHRA and CDR2 YSYEKL come from the germline V gene.

This clone was seen a handful of times. The V gene is TRBV5-1, the J gene TRBJ1-1; a possible D gene is TRBD1 (6 bases). The germline V gene encodes CDR1 SGHRS and CDR2 YFSETQ. The CDR3 loop spans 14 amino acids. V lost 5 bases and J lost 0, with 11 bases in between. The chain's CDR3 is CASRGGLVNTEAFF. CDR3 in DNA: TGCGCCAGCAGGGGGGGGCTAGTGAACACTGAAGCTTTCTTT.

The chain uses TRBV5-1 and TRBJ2-1; 9 positions agree with TRBD1. The CDR3 consists of 14 residues. CDR1 SGHRS and CDR2 YFSETQ come from the germline V gene. V trimming: 1 base; J trimming: 8 bases; junction bases outside the gene matches: 4. The CDR3 region is CASSLWTGDHEQFF. Here the CDR3 DNA reads TGCGCCAGCAGCTTGTGGACAGGGGACCATGAGCAGTTCTTC.

This chain joins TRBV10-3 and TRBJ2-7; 9 bases fit TRBD1. The CDR3 loop spans 13 amino acids. J lost 5 bases, V lost 6 bases, and 5 bases had no gene match. CDR1 is ENHRY, CDR2 SYGVKD, per germline. The CDR3: CAIRGQGWNEQYF. DNA of the CDR3: TGTGCCATCAGAGGACAGGGGTGGAACGAGCAGTACTTC.

The V call is TRBV7-4, the J call TRBJ1-2, with D perhaps TRBD1 (5 bases). The ends were cut back, 2 bases at V and 3 bases at J, with 13 bases in the middle. The CDR3 loop spans 15 amino acids. The germline V gene has CDR1 SGHVT and CDR2 SQSDAQ. As DNA, the CDR3 is TGTGCCAGCAGCTTACAGGGAACGGTCGACTATGGCTACACCTTC. As protein: CASSLQGTVDYGYTF.

This clone was recorded once. The CDR3, as DNA: TGTGCCAGCAGCTCAAGGACTAGCGGGGCCTACAATGAGCAGTTCTTC. Its translation is CASSSRTSGAYNEQFF. The V call is TRBV7-3, the J call TRBJ2-1, with 12 bases matching TRBD2. The germline V gene has CDR1 SGHTA and CDR2 FQGTGA. J was trimmed by 2 bases and V by 4 bases; bases with no gene match: 3. The CDR3 has 16 amino acids.

The rearrangement links TRBV4-1 to TRBJ2-3, with 8 bases identical to TRBD2. CDR1 MGHRA and CDR2 YSYEKL come from the germline V gene. This CDR3 is built from 15 residues. Trimming cost V 6 bases and J 0 bases; bases outside gene matches: 5. CDR3 loop: CASSVREGSTDTQYF. CDR3 coding DNA: TGCGCCAGCAGTGTCCGGGAGGGTAGCACAGATACGCAGTATTTT.

The V call is TRBV7-9, the J call TRBJ2-1, with D possibly being TRBD2 (5 bases). The germline CDR1 and CDR2 sequences are SEHNR and FQNEAQ (reference sequence). Between the trimmed V and J ends, which lost 1 base and 7 bases, there was a span of 11 bases. CDR3 length: 14 amino acids. DNA of the CDR3: TGTGCCAGCAGCTTAGTAGAGGGTGGGAATGAGCAGTTCTTC. Amino acids: CASSLVEGGNEQFF.

This chain's CDR3 is CASSGAGIPNEQFF. The CDR3 DNA reads as TGTGCCAGCAGTGGGGCGGGAATCCCCAATGAGCAGTTCTTC. The chain employs TRBV2 and TRBJ2-1, with a possible D match to TRBD2 (6 bases). Trimming removed 4 bases at V and 6 bases at J, with 13 bases between. The V gene's germline CDR1 is SNHLY and CDR2 FYNNEI. This CDR3 is built from 14 residues.

The chain employs TRBV7-8 and TRBJ1-2, with D maybe TRBD1 (6 bases). The length of the CDR3 is 19 residues. Trimming removed 5 bases at V and 1 base at J, with 26 bases between. CDR1 and CDR2 (germline): SGHVS, FQNEAQ. This CDR3 is CASSEGPGQQHPSNYGYTF. The CDR3 DNA reads as TGTGCCAGCAGCGAAGGTCCGGGACAACAACATCCCAGTAACTATGGCTACACCTTC.

This chain links TRBV5-8 with TRBJ1-5; possibly TRBD1 for D (6 bases). Between the trimmed V and J ends, which lost 4 bases and 6 bases, there was a span of 17 bases. From germline, CDR1 is SGHTS and CDR2 YDEGEE. This CDR3 has 15 residues. The CDR3 loop reads CASSQHNREFQPQHF. The DNA for the CDR3 is TGTGCCAGCAGCCAGCATAACAGGGAATTTCAGCCCCAGCATTTT.

The chain couples TRBV14 to TRBJ1-3, with D perhaps TRBD1 (6 bases). Trimming cost V 4 bases and J 0 bases, with 19 bases left between them. The CDR3 contains 18 residues. Germline CDR1 is SGHDN and CDR2 is FVKESK. CDR3 in DNA: TGTGCCAGCAGCCCAATCCCCCGGGGGGGGCTCTCTGGAAACACCATATATTTT. Protein sequence: CASSPIPRGGLSGNTIYF. Full variable domain (missing parts from reference TRBV14 and TRBJ1-3): EAGVTQFPSHSVIEKGQTVTLRCDPISGHDNLYWYRRVMGKEIKFLLHFVKESKQDESGMPNNRFLAERTGGTYSTLKVQPAELEDSGVYFCASSPIPRGGLSGNTIYFGEGSWLTVV.

The V call is TRBV2, the J call TRBJ2-1; TRBD2 aligns across 10 bases. Germline trimming cut 6 bases from V and 9 bases from J; bases unmatched to any gene: 11. Germline lookup yields CDR1 SNHLY and CDR2 FYNNEI. The CDR3 consists of 15 residues. CDR3 amino acids: CASSLSGRAFGEQFF. Here the CDR3 DNA reads TGTGCCAGCAGCCTCAGCGGGAGGGCCTTTGGTGAGCAGTTCTTC.

V usage is TRBV9 and J usage is TRBJ1-1; TRBD1 agrees at 9 bases. V gave up 4 bases and J gave up 5 bases; unmatched junction bases: 3. The CDR3 is 13 amino acids. Germline CDR1 SGDLS, CDR2 YYNGEE. The CDR3 spells CASSHDRGTEAFF. DNA for the CDR3: TGTGCCAGCAGCCACGACAGGGGGACTGAAGCTTTCTTT.

The chain links TRBV7-2 to TRBJ2-3, with 10 nucleotides matching TRBD2. CDR1 and CDR2 from the germline V gene are SGHTA and FQGNSA. V shed 5 bases and J 4 bases; nucleotides not matched to a gene: 9. CDR3 length equals 16 residues. CDR3 sequence: CASSTLAGAFPDTQYF. The CDR3 region has the DNA TGTGCCAGCAGCACCCTAGCGGGAGCATTCCCAGATACGCAGTATTTT.

This chain joins TRBV14 and TRBJ1-2, with D uncertain. Trimming pared 0 bases from V and 7 bases from J, leaving 9 bases between. The CDR3 contains 13 residues. Germline V lookup: CDR1 SGHDN, CDR2 FVKESK. The CDR3 nucleotides are TGTGCCAGCAGCCAAGATCTCCTGCGTGGCTACACCTTC. Translating gives CASSQDLLRGYTF.

The V call is TRBV2, the J call TRBJ2-7; possible D gene TRBD2, 5 bases. The germline V gene has CDR1 SNHLY and CDR2 FYNNEI. This CDR3 contains 11 residues. V gave up 10 bases and J gave up 4 bases, with 11 bases separating them. The CDR3 spells CATTTEYEQYF. CDR3 bases: TGTGCCACGACTACCGAGTACGAGCAGTACTTC.

This clone was seen a handful of times. The chain has TRBV30 and TRBJ1-4; 9 positions match TRBD1. The CDR3 length is 17 residues. CDR1 is GTSNPN and CDR2 is SVGIG in the germline V gene (reference sequence). The V gene end was trimmed by 1 base and the J gene end by 7 bases; junction bases not matched to a gene: 13. DNA of the CDR3: TGTGCCTGGAGTGAAGACACAGGGGGCCCCTTTGCTGAAAAACTGTTTTTT. It is translated as CAWSEDTGGPFAEKLFF.

This clone was counted a few times. CDR3 bases: TGCGCCAGCAGCTGGACACCTAACTATGGCTACACCTTC. Translation gives CASSWTPNYGYTF. This rearrangement joins TRBV5-1 to TRBJ1-2; possibly TRBD1 for D (5 bases). The V gene lost 3 bases and the J gene lost 0 bases, with 6 bases spanning the gap. This CDR3 spans 13 amino acids. From germline, CDR1 is SGHRS and CDR2 YFSETQ. Filled out from reference TRBV5-1 and TRBJ1-2, the complete variable domain reads KAGVTQTPRYLIKTRGQQVTLSCSPISGHRSVSWYQQTPGQGLQFLFEYFSETQRNKGNFPGRFSGRQFSNSRSEMNVSTLELGDSALYLCASSWTPNYGYTFGSGTRLTVV.

In the case of this clone: At one end the junction does not follow the germline gene, possibly because of a read error. The chain combines TRBV7-8 with TRBJ1-2; D call uncertain. The CDR3 totals 13 residues. CDR1 and CDR2 (germline): SGHVS, FQNEAQ. The CDR3 DNA sequence: TGTGCCAGCAGCTTAAACGGAAACTATGGCTACCCCTTC. Its protein is CASSLNGNYGYPF. The full variable domain, in which reference TRBV7-8 and TRBJ1-2 provide the parts outside the CDR3, is GAGVSQSPRYKVAKRGQDVALRCDPISGHVSLFWYQQALGQGPEFLTYFQNEAQLDKSGLPSDRFFAERPEGSVSTLKIQRTQQEDSAVYLCASSLNGNYGYPFGSGTRLTVV.

V gene TRBV25-1 combines with J gene TRBJ2-3; D is unresolved. Trimming took off 6 bases at V and 0 bases at J, with 10 bases between the two ends. The CDR3 loop spans 14 amino acids. Germline CDR1 and CDR2: MGHDK and SYGVNS. CDR3 in amino acids: CASRDSTSTDTQYF. As DNA, the CDR3 is TGTGCCAGCAGAGACTCCACCAGCACAGATACGCAGTATTTT.

The chain joins TRBV4-1 to TRBJ1-2, with 9 nucleotides matching TRBD1. From germline, CDR1 is MGHRA and CDR2 YSYEKL. The CDR3 consists of 15 residues. V was clipped by 1 base and J by 3 bases; unmatched bases: 3. CDR3: CASSQGDRAYYGYTF. The CDR3 bases are TGCGCCAGCAGCCAAGGGGACAGGGCGTACTATGGCTACACCTTC.

The gene calls are TRBV5-1 and TRBJ1-2; TRBD1 might be the D (6 bases). The V and J ends lost 0 bases and 4 bases respectively, with 19 bases between them. The V gene's germline CDR1 is SGHRS and CDR2 YFSETQ. The CDR3 covers 17 residues. The CDR3 protein is CASSLGTGAGDLYGYTF. Written as DNA, the CDR3 is TGCGCCAGCAGCTTGGGTACTGGGGCAGGGGACCTCTATGGCTACACCTTC. The full variable domain, completed using reference TRBV5-1 and TRBJ1-2, is KAGVTQTPRYLIKTRGQQVTLSCSPISGHRSVSWYQQTPGQGLQFLFEYFSETQRNKGNFPGRFSGRQFSNSRSEMNVSTLELGDSALYLCASSLGTGAGDLYGYTFGSGTRLTVV.

CDR3 loop: CSVEVAGKVTEAFF. The DNA of the CDR3 is TGCAGCGTTGAAGTAGCAGGGAAGGTGACTGAAGCTTTCTTT. V is TRBV29-1 and J is TRBJ1-1; D might be TRBD1 (5 bases). The CDR3 has 14 amino acids. Trimming took off 1 base at V and 5 bases at J, with 14 bases between the two ends. Germline V gene data show CDR1 as SQVTM and CDR2 as ANQGSEA. Based on the CDR3 plus reference TRBV29-1 and TRBJ1-1, the full variable domain is SAVISQKPSRDICQRGTSLTIQCQVDSQVTMMFWYRQQPGQSLTLIATANQGSEATYESGFVIDKFPISRPNLTFSTLTVSNMSPEDSSIYLCSVEVAGKVTEAFFGQGTRLTVV.